This T cell receptor (beta chain) was sequenced during a study of T cells in Graves' hyperthyroidism and ophthalmopathy. The study excluded patients with uncontrolled infection, other autoimmune disease, pregnancy or lactation. Fresh peripheral blood, more than 9 ml, yielded the PBMCs. The source material, RNA transcripts, was used to amplify TCR beta CDR3 regions. First-round RT-PCR of the TCR CDR3 relied on the HTBI primer set. Using its own MiXCR run on the multiplex PCR reads, TCRdb lists one record per CDR3 protein. The sample lists about 640,000 distinct CDR3 sequences, around 21% occurring once. V was cut by 4 bases and J by 3 bases, with 12 bases left in between. This CDR3 contains 15 residues. In regard to this clonotype: Its antigen is unidentified.

Points from the study as a whole: In the blood, most expanded thyroid clonotypes above 0.001 appeared as well. Classification by a 13 V-J model distinguished ophthalmopathy from stable hyperthyroidism.

This TCR came from a man aged 25-40 years with Graves' ophthalmopathy. Sequenced input: blood. The V call is TRBV12-3 or TRBV12-4, the J call TRBJ2-2; D might be TRBD1 (5 bases). CDR3 in amino acids: CASSSLSRDTGELFF. Written as DNA, the CDR3 is TGTGCCAGCAGTTCCCTTAGCAGGGACACCGGGGAGCTGTTTTTT.